One and the same sample provided the 14 T cell receptor beta chains below, sequenced in a study of tumor-infiltrating lymphocytes in primary liver carcinoma. They got blood RNA out of unsorted whole blood and also pulled out germline DNA. From approximately 0.5 ug of total RNA, TCR beta-specific cDNA was reverse-transcribed using a constant-region primer. What produced the TCR beta libraries was three nested multiplex PCR rounds using slightly modified ARM-PCR. TRBV1-TRBV30 forward primers paired with a C-beta reverse primer drove the first two PCR rounds, about 10 cycles each. TCRdb recomputed calls from the multiplex PCR reads with MiXCR, one row per CDR3 protein. The table shows about 320,000 distinct CDR3 sequences, with 55% to 65% occurring only once. Sequenced: peripheral blood. The origin of the receptors is a man aged 35 to 55 with primary liver carcinoma and hepatitis B virus infection.

Points on this clonotype: Since a much larger clone is just one base distant, this may be a read error. The chain joins TRBV6-6 to TRBJ1-5; 9 bases align to TRBD1. Looked up from germline, CDR1 is MNHNY and CDR2 is SVGAGI (reference sequence). The CDR3 is made up of 15 amino acids. Here the CDR3 reads CASSYSTGGGQHQHF. CDR3 DNA: TGTGCCAGCAGTTACTCGACAGGGGGGGGTCAGCACCAGCATTTT.

This clonotype was observed at least ten times. The rearrangement uses TRBV11-3 and TRBJ2-1; D is possibly TRBD2 (6 bases). CDR1 is SGHNT and CDR2 is YENEEA in the germline V gene. Trimming left V 8 bases short and J 8 bases short, with 19 bases between. The CDR3 loop spans 14 amino acids. In nucleotides, the CDR3 is TGTGCCAGCTCCGCGGGGCCAGAGGTATATGAGCAGTTCTTC. Protein product: CASSAGPEVYEQFF.

The rearrangement uses TRBV29-1 and TRBJ1-2; D unclear. The CDR3 loop spans 12 amino acids. V lost 8 bases, J lost 2 bases, and 12 bases lay in between. Germline V gene lookup returns CDR1 SQVTM and CDR2 ANQGSEA. CDR3 protein: CSRGRLNYGYTF. The CDR3 DNA is TGCAGCAGAGGGAGATTGAACTATGGCTACACCTTC. The whole variable domain, remainder taken from reference TRBV29-1 and TRBJ1-2, is SAVISQKPSRDICQRGTSLTIQCQVDSQVTMMFWYRQQPGQSLTLIATANQGSEATYESGFVIDKFPISRPNLTFSTLTVSNMSPEDSSIYLCSRGRLNYGYTFGSGTRLTVV.

A note on this clonotype: Just one base apart from a much larger clone, this may be a read error. In nucleotides, the CDR3 is TGCAGCGCCCACAGCTCTGGAAACACCACATATTTT. It encodes CSAHSSGNTTYF. This chain uses TRBV29-1 with TRBJ1-3; D remains ambiguous. The germline V gene encodes CDR1 SQVTM and CDR2 ANQGSEA. This CDR3 comprises 12 residues.

The rearrangement links TRBV30 to TRBJ1-2, with a possible D match to TRBD1 (6 bases). The germline V and J ends were trimmed by 3 bases and 7 bases, with 15 bases remaining between them. This CDR3 contains 13 residues. CDR1 is GTSNPN and CDR2 is SVGIG in the germline V gene (reference sequence). The CDR3: CAWRTRGRAGYTF. DNA of the CDR3: TGTGCCTGGAGGACCAGGGGAAGAGCTGGCTACACCTTC.

Worth noting for this clonotype: Just one base apart from a much larger clone, this may be a read error. The J gene is TRBJ2-3, the V gene TRBV5-6; D is possibly TRBD2 (6 bases). Germline values: CDR1 SGHDT, CDR2 YYEEEE. This CDR3 has 14 amino acids. The CDR3 region is CTSSRIAGPDTQYF. CDR3 sequence (DNA): TGTACCAGCAGCCGAATCGCGGGGCCAGATACGCAGTATTTT.

In regard to this clonotype: A much larger clonotype is one base distant, so this may be a read error. The genes are TRBV6-5 and TRBJ2-7; D is perhaps TRBD1 (6 bases). The CDR3 length is 15 residues. Germline V gene data show CDR1 as MNHEY and CDR2 as SVGAGI. The germline V and J ends were trimmed by 4 bases and 2 bases, with 15 bases remaining between them. CDR3 in amino acids: CASSCPTGLAYEQYF. Here the CDR3 DNA reads TGTGCCAGCAGTTGCCCTACAGGGCTGGCCTACGAGCAGTACTTC.

Concerning this clonotype: At one end the junction does not follow the germline gene, possibly because of a read error. J is TRBJ2-5 and V is TRBV29-1, with a tentative D call TRBD1 (6 bases). The CDR3 is 13 residues long. Per the germline V gene, CDR1 is SQVTM and CDR2 is ANQGSEA. CDR3 in amino acids: CSVARGRGEIQYF. The CDR3 region has the DNA TGCAGCGTTGCCAGGGGACGCGGAGAGATCCAGTACTTC.

This CDR3 is CASSLVLGTGNTGELFF. In nucleotides, the CDR3 is TGCGCCAGCAGCTTGGTATTGGGAACGGGAAACACCGGGGAGCTGTTTTTT. The rearrangement links TRBV5-1 to TRBJ2-2, with D maybe TRBD2 (5 bases). The germline V and J ends were trimmed by 0 bases and 2 bases, with 14 bases remaining between them. This CDR3 is 17 amino acids long. CDR1 is SGHRS and CDR2 is YFSETQ in the germline V gene.

This clonotype was observed at least ten times. The V gene is TRBV29-1, the J gene TRBJ2-1; 9 nucleotides align to TRBD2. The CDR3 extends over 15 amino acids. From germline, CDR1 is SQVTM and CDR2 ANQGSEA. Trimming at V came to 6 bases and at J to 7 bases, leaving 13 bases not matched to a gene. The CDR3 sequence is CSVLDWTSGGNEQFF. For the CDR3, the DNA is TGCAGCGTCTTGGATTGGACCAGCGGGGGGAATGAGCAGTTCTTC.

Worth noting for this clonotype: A much larger clonotype is one base distant, so this may be a read error. The CDR3 nucleotides are TGCGCCAGCAGCCAAGCCGGGAATTATTTGGATACCCAGTACTTC. Translated, it gives CASSQAGNYLDTQYF. The V and J genes are TRBV4-1 and TRBJ2-5; possibly TRBD2 for D (5 bases). Germline lookup yields CDR1 MGHRA and CDR2 YSYEKL. Trimming stripped 1 base from V and 8 bases from J, with 17 bases between. The CDR3 spans 15 residues.

This clonotype was seen a handful of times. A read error is possible here, since a much larger clone lies one base away. The V gene is TRBV6-6, the J gene TRBJ2-1, with a possible D match to TRBD2 (7 bases). Germline assignment: CDR1 MNHNY and CDR2 SVGAGI (reference sequence). V was shortened by 5 bases and J by 4 bases, with 21 bases between the two germline ends. The CDR3 length is 17 residues. CDR3 in DNA: TGTGCCAGCAGTACATGGGGGGGGCAGTCGACTTACAATGAGCAGTTCTTC. Amino acids: CASSTWGGQSTYNEQFF.

About this clonotype itself: A much larger clone differs by one base, so this may be a read error. The V call is TRBV6-5, the J call TRBJ2-7, with TRBD1 matching over 8 bases. CDR1 and CDR2 (germline): MNHEY, SVGAGI. Trimming at V came to 2 bases and at J to 0 bases, leaving 9 bases not matched to a gene. The CDR3 is made up of 17 amino acids. CDR3 region: CASSYTLTGAISYEQYF. For the CDR3, the DNA is TGTGCCAGCAGTTACACCCTGACAGGGGCGATCTCCTACGAGCAGTACTTC.

Here the CDR3 reads CASSLGASGNIDTQYF. The CDR3 nucleotides read TGTGCCAGCAGCTTAGGAGCTAGCGGAAACATAGATACGCAGTATTTT. V gene TRBV11-1 combines with J gene TRBJ2-3; 7 nucleotides align to TRBD2. The CDR3 spans 16 residues. Looked up from germline, CDR1 is SGHAT and CDR2 is FQDESV (reference sequence). Trimming removed 1 base from V and 5 bases from J; junction bases left unmatched: 9. The full variable domain, its missing parts supplied by reference TRBV11-1 and TRBJ2-3, is EAEVAQSPRYKITEKSQAVAFWCDPISGHATLYWYRQILGQGPELLVQFQDESVVDDSQLPKDRFSAERLKGVDSTLKIQPAELGDSAMYLCASSLGASGNIDTQYFGPGTRLTVL.